These 28 T cell receptor beta chains share one sample of origin, sequenced in a study of blood T cells in healthy people across ages. PCR was performed a second time for roughly 7 to 12 cycles using a sample-barcoded 5' primer and a J-beta primer mix. Each CDR3 protein is one row after TCRdb ran MiXCR on the 5' RACE reads. The table lists more than 650,000 distinct CDR3 sequences, 40% to 65% of them singletons. The sequenced sample was blood. These receptors came from a man older than 75 in good health.

The chain employs TRBV9 and TRBJ1-1; D unresolved. Germline CDR1 SGDLS, CDR2 YYNGEE. Trimming removed 0 bases from V and 10 bases from J, with 7 bases in between. The CDR3 is 11 residues long. CDR3 bases: TGTGCCAGCAGCGTAGGCCAGGTAGCTTTCTTT. Its translation is CASSVGQVAFF.

This clonotype was picked up one time. V is TRBV20-1 and J is TRBJ1-5; 9 bases are a match to TRBD1. Losses at the gene ends were 6 bases for V and 3 bases for J; bases not matched to a gene: 6. Germline values: CDR1 DFQATT, CDR2 SNEGSKA (reference sequence). The CDR3 totals 14 residues. This chain's CDR3 is CSAPGTGINQPQHF. In DNA, the CDR3 is TGCAGTGCCCCCGGGACAGGGATCAATCAGCCCCAGCATTTT.

The CDR3 DNA reads as TGTGCCAGCAGCTTGATTCCTGGACTAGCAAGTAGTGCGCAGTATTTT. It encodes CASSLIPGLASSAQYF. The chain is built from TRBV5-5 and TRBJ2-3, with 8 bases fitting TRBD2. The CDR3 consists of 16 residues. The germline CDR1 and CDR2 sequences are SGHKS and YYEKEE (reference sequence). Trimming removed 1 base from V and 10 bases from J; junction bases left unmatched: 14.

CDR3 residues: CASRDSWTYEQYF. CDR3 DNA: TGTGCCAGTCGGGACAGTTGGACCTACGAGCAGTACTTC. The rearrangement uses TRBV12-3 or TRBV12-4 and TRBJ2-7; 7 positions match TRBD1. The CDR3 runs 13 residues. With V trimmed by 9 bases and J by 2 bases, 7 bases remained unmatched.

This chain joins TRBV5-1 and TRBJ2-7; TRBD2 agrees at 10 bases. Per germline, CDR1 SGHRS and CDR2 YFSETQ. The CDR3 is made up of 15 amino acids. With V trimmed by 3 bases and J by 5 bases, 8 bases remained unmatched. CDR3 region: CASSSTGLASHEQYF. The CDR3 region has the DNA TGCGCCAGCAGCTCCACGGGACTAGCGTCCCACGAGCAGTACTTC.

This clonotype showed up just a few times. The chain combines TRBV5-1 with TRBJ2-6; D is unclear. The V end was cut by 1 base, the J end by 0 bases, with 20 bases between. The CDR3 loop spans 20 amino acids. Germline CDR1 and CDR2: SGHRS and YFSETQ. CDR3 sequence reads: CASSLFGPWAPNSGANVLTF. As DNA, the CDR3 is TGCGCCAGCAGCTTGTTCGGACCTTGGGCACCAAACTCTGGGGCCAACGTCCTGACTTTC.

The table lists this clonotype with a few counts. This chain joins TRBV6-6 and TRBJ1-2, with a possible D match to TRBD1 (5 bases). The V end was cut by 11 bases, the J end by 3 bases, with 10 bases between. This CDR3 has 11 amino acids. Germline V CDR1 and CDR2: MNHNY, SVGAGI (reference sequence). CDR3: CAAKQDYGYTF. The CDR3 nucleotides are TGTGCCGCAAAACAGGACTATGGCTACACCTTC.

The chain recombines TRBV4-2 with TRBJ2-1, with 9 bases identical to TRBD2. The CDR3 sequence is 15 residues long. Unmatched junction bases numbered 4, after V lost 1 base and J lost 6 bases. Germline V gene lookup returns CDR1 LGHNA and CDR2 YNFKEQ. This CDR3 reads CASSQGLAGLNEQFF. The DNA of the CDR3 is TGTGCCAGCAGCCAAGGTCTAGCGGGACTCAATGAGCAGTTCTTC.

The chain links TRBV7-3 to TRBJ2-1, with D unresolved. This CDR3 is 18 amino acids long. Germline-derived CDR1 and CDR2 are SGHTA and FQGTGA. The V end was cut by 5 bases, the J end by 6 bases, with 26 bases between. CDR3 coding DNA: TGTGCCAGCAGCCGCCTCTCAACTGGGCGTGGGCGAAGCAATGAGCAGTTCTTC. Translation: CASSRLSTGRGRSNEQFF. The whole variable domain, filled in from reference TRBV7-3 and TRBJ2-1, reads GAGVSQTPSNKVTEKGKYVELRCDPISGHTALYWYRQSLGQGPEFLIYFQGTGAADDSGLPNDRFFAVRPEGSVSTLKIQRTERGDSAVYLCASSRLSTGRGRSNEQFFGPGTRLTVL.

This chain joins TRBV12-5 and TRBJ1-2; TRBD1 might be the D (5 bases). Germline loops: CDR1 LGHNT, CDR2 FRNRAP. CDR3 size: 13 residues. V lost 9 bases, J lost 2 bases, and 13 bases lay in between. The CDR3 nucleotides read TGTGCTAGCGGGTGTGGGGGGAACTATGGCTACACCTTC. This encodes CASGCGGNYGYTF.

For the CDR3, the DNA is TGTGCCAGCAACCTACAGGAGACCTACGAGCAGTACTTC. It yields the protein CASNLQETYEQYF. V and J are TRBV4-2 and TRBJ2-7; D perhaps matches TRBD1 (5 bases). Germline-derived CDR1 and CDR2 are LGHNA and YNFKEQ. The CDR3 loop spans 13 amino acids. Trimming took 7 bases from V and 2 from J, leaving 12 bases between them.

This sequence joins TRBV29-1 and TRBJ1-2; 7 bases are a match to TRBD1. Looked up from germline, CDR1 is SQVTM and CDR2 is ANQGSEA. With 4 bases clipped from V and 6 bases from J, the junction kept 2 bases outside the gene matches. The CDR3 contains 11 residues. The DNA for the CDR3 is TGCAGCGTTGGACAGGGCGATGGCTACACCTTC. Protein sequence: CSVGQGDGYTF. Variable domain in full (rest from reference TRBV29-1 and TRBJ1-2): SAVISQKPSRDICQRGTSLTIQCQVDSQVTMMFWYRQQPGQSLTLIATANQGSEATYESGFVIDKFPISRPNLTFSTLTVSNMSPEDSSIYLCSVGQGDGYTFGSGTRLTVV.

The rearrangement links TRBV7-3 to TRBJ2-1; 8 nucleotides match TRBD1. The trim removed 5 bases at V and 8 bases at J, leaving 14 bases unmatched. Germline V gene sequence: CDR1 SGHTA, CDR2 FQGTGA. The CDR3 contains 16 residues. The CDR3 reads CASSPRGQGALHEQFF. CDR3 DNA: TGTGCCAGCAGCCCCAGGGGCCAGGGGGCGCTTCATGAGCAGTTCTTC.

The genes are TRBV5-6 and TRBJ2-3, with TRBD2 identical over 7 bases. This CDR3 has 15 amino acids. V was pared by 3 bases and J by 8 bases, with 12 bases of the junction left unmatched. The germline V gene has CDR1 SGHDT and CDR2 YYEEEE. The CDR3 reads CASSYQVGRLATQYF. CDR3 DNA sequence: TGTGCCAGCAGCTACCAGGTCGGGAGGTTAGCTACGCAGTATTTT.

The rearrangement joins TRBV20-1 to TRBJ2-1; tentatively, D is TRBD2 (5 bases). CDR1 and CDR2 from the germline V gene are DFQATT and SNEGSKA (reference sequence). The CDR3 is made up of 13 amino acids. The V and J ends lost 6 bases and 7 bases respectively, with 16 bases between them. CDR3 DNA sequence: TGCAGTGCGACGCGGGTTGTCCAGAATGAGCAGTTCTTC. As protein: CSATRVVQNEQFF.

This clonotype has a handful of counts. The chain uses TRBV27 and TRBJ2-1; TRBD1 agrees at 8 bases. The germline V gene has CDR1 MNHEY and CDR2 SMNVEV (reference sequence). This CDR3 region has 13 residues. V gave up 2 bases and J gave up 9 bases; unmatched junction bases: 3. The CDR3 nucleotides read TGTGCCAGCAGTTTAATCAGGGGGCGTGAGCAGTTCTTC. Amino acid sequence: CASSLIRGREQFF.

This clonotype was observed once. This chain connects TRBV2 to TRBJ1-6; no definite D call. The CDR3 runs to 15 residues. Germline CDR1 and CDR2: SNHLY and FYNNEI. Trimming took off 10 bases at V and 7 bases at J, with 20 bases between the two ends. As DNA, the CDR3 is TGTGCCAACCGGGCCTCCGCAACGGGGAATTCACCCCTCCACTTT. Translating it yields CANRASATGNSPLHF.

This chain uses TRBV21-1 with TRBJ2-2; no DNA check was done on the table's D call, TRBD1. TRBV21-1 is described as a pseudogene. The CDR3 contains 18 residues. The CDR3 protein is CASSKVGWGPRYTGELFF. The CDR3 nucleotides read TGTGCCAGCAGCAAAGTGGGGTGGGGACCCCGATACACCGGGGAGCTGTTTTTT.

The rearrangement uses TRBV5-1 and TRBJ2-1; 8 bases are shared with TRBD1. The CDR3 spans 15 residues. The trim removed 4 bases at V and 5 bases at J, leaving 8 bases unmatched. Germline V gene data show CDR1 as SGHRS and CDR2 as YFSETQ. CDR3 region: CASSPDRVPDNEQFF. The CDR3 DNA reads TGCGCCAGCAGCCCGGACAGGGTGCCCGACAATGAGCAGTTCTTC.

The CDR3 coding sequence is TGTGCCAGCAGTTTAATGGCAGACAGGGACTACGAGCAGTACTTC. Residues: CASSLMADRDYEQYF. V and J are TRBV12-3 or TRBV12-4 and TRBJ2-7, with 7 bases that match TRBD1. Trimming at V came to 2 bases and at J to 3 bases, leaving 7 bases not matched to a gene. The CDR3 is 15 residues long.

This clonotype has a single count. The rearrangement uses TRBV6-6 and TRBJ2-5; maybe TRBD1 (5 bases). The J call may be in error: the DNA end matches TRBJ2-7 better. The germline V gene has CDR1 MNHNY and CDR2 SVGAGI (reference sequence). CDR3 size: 15 residues. CDR3 region: CASSYSQGFSYEQYF. CDR3 in DNA: TGTGCCAGCAGTTACTCCCAGGGTTTCTCCTACGAGCAGTACTTC.

The chain recombines TRBV6-5 with TRBJ2-5, with TRBD2 matching over 7 bases. Germline V gene sequence: CDR1 MNHEY, CDR2 SVGAGI. The V gene end was trimmed by 1 base and the J gene end by 3 bases; junction bases not matched to a gene: 5. The CDR3 sequence is 15 residues long. In DNA, the CDR3 is TGTGCCAGCAGTTACTTTGCGGGAGTTGAAGAGACCCAGTACTTC. Protein sequence: CASSYFAGVEETQYF.

The CDR3 DNA sequence: TGCAGTGCTAGACTAGGGCGGAGCACAGATACGCAGTATTTT. Residues: CSARLGRSTDTQYF. V and J are TRBV20-1 and TRBJ2-3; D is uncertain. This CDR3 is 14 amino acids long. Germline loops: CDR1 DFQATT, CDR2 SNEGSKA (reference sequence). V dropped 2 bases and J dropped 0 bases, with 9 bases sitting between them.

The J gene is TRBJ1-1, the V gene TRBV29-1; 8 bases are shared with TRBD1. V was clipped by 4 bases and J by 3 bases; unmatched bases: 4. The CDR3 extends over 13 amino acids. Germline CDR1 reads SQVTM; CDR2 reads ANQGSEA. The CDR3 nucleotides read TGCAGCGTTGTACAGGGGGGATACACTGAAGCTTTCTTT. It encodes CSVVQGGYTEAFF.

V usage is TRBV10-3 and J usage is TRBJ2-1; D gene unclear. Trimming pared 10 bases from V and 7 bases from J, leaving 11 bases between. The germline V gene encodes CDR1 ENHRY and CDR2 SYGVKD. The CDR3 runs to 11 residues. This CDR3 reads CATSMGNEQFF. DNA for the CDR3: TGTGCCACCTCAATGGGGAATGAGCAGTTCTTC.

This clonotype was picked up one time. The rearrangement uses TRBV21-1 and TRBJ2-5; no DNA check was done on the table's D call, TRBD2. The J call may be mistaken, given a closer DNA end match to TRBJ2-7. TRBV21-1 is a pseudogene. This CDR3 spans 16 amino acids. This CDR3 is CAGSKEDLAGVYEQYF. In nucleotides, the CDR3 is TGTGCCGGCAGCAAAGAGGATCTAGCGGGAGTCTACGAGCAGTACTTC.

This rearrangement joins TRBV27 to TRBJ2-7, with D perhaps TRBD1 or TRBD2 (5 bases each). The CDR3 totals 14 residues. Germline assignment: CDR1 MNHEY and CDR2 SMNVEV (reference sequence). Trimming left V 3 bases short and J 4 bases short, with 13 bases between. CDR3 residues: CASSFLGPLYEQYF. As DNA, the CDR3 is TGTGCCAGCAGTTTTCTGGGACCTCTGTACGAGCAGTACTTC.

The DNA for the CDR3 is TGTGCCAGCGAGGGGTTAAAAGAGACCCAGTACTTC. This codes for CASEGLKETQYF. The chain combines TRBV6-6 with TRBJ2-5; D tentatively fits TRBD1 or TRBD2 (5 bases each). V was cut by 8 bases and J by 3 bases, with 10 bases left in between. The CDR3 runs to 12 residues. Germline loops: CDR1 MNHNY, CDR2 SVGAGI (reference sequence).